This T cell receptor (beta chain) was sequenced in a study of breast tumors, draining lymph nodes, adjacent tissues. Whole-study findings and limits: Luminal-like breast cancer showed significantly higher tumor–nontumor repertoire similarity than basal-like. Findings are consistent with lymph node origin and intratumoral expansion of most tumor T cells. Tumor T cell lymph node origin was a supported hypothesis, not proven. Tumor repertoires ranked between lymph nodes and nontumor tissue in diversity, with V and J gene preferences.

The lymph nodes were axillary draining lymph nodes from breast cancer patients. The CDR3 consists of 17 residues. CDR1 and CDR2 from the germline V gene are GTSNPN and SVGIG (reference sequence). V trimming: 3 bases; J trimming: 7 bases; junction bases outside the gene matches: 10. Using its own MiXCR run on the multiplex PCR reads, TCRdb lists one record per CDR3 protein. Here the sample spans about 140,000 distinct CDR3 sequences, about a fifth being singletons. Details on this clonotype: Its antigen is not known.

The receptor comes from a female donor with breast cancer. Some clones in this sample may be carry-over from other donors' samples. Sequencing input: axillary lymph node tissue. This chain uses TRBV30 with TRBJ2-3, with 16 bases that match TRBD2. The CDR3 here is CAWSSGLAGGFMNTQYF. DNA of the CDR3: TGTGCCTGGAGCTCGGGACTAGCGGGAGGGTTTATGAATACGCAGTATTTT. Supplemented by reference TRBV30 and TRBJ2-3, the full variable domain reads SQTIHQWPATLVQPVGSPLSLECTVEGTSNPNLYWYRQAAGRGLQLLFYSVGIGQISSEVPQNLSASRPQDRQFILSSKKLLLSDSGFYLCAWSSGLAGGFMNTQYFGPGTRLTVL.